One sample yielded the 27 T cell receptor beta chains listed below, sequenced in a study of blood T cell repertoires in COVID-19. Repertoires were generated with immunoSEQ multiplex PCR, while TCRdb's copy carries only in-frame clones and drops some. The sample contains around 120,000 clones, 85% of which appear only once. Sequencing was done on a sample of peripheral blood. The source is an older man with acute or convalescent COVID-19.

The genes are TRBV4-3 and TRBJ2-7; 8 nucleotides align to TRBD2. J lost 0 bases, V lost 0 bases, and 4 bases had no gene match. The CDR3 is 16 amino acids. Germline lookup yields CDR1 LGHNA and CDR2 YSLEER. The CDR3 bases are TGCGCCAGCAGCCAAGATTTAGCGGGGAGCTCCTACGAGCAGTACTTC. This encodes CASSQDLAGSSYEQYF.

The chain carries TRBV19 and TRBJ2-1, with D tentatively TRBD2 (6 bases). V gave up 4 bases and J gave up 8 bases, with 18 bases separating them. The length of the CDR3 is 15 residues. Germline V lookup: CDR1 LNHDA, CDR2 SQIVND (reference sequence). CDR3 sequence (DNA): TGTGCCAGTAGTACCCCGGGACTGGCATTTTATGAGCAGTTCTTC. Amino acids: CASSTPGLAFYEQFF.

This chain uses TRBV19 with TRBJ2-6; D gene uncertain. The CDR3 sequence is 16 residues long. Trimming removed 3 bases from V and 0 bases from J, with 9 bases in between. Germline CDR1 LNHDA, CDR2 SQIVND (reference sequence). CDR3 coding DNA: TGTGCCAGTAGTATCCCAGGATACTCTGGGGCCAACGTCCTGACTTTC. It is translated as CASSIPGYSGANVLTF.

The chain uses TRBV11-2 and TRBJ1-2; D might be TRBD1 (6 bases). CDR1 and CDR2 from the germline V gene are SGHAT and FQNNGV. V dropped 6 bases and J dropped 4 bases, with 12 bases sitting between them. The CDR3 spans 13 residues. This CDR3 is CASRHSRGYGYTF. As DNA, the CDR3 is TGTGCCAGCAGACACAGCAGGGGCTATGGCTACACCTTC.

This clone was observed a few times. The CDR3 bases are TGTGCCAGCAGGGGAACCGGGACAATCACCTACGAGCAGTACTTC. Translation: CASRGTGTITYEQYF. The gene calls are TRBV25-1 and TRBJ2-7; perhaps TRBD1 as D (6 bases). Germline V gene lookup returns CDR1 MGHDK and CDR2 SYGVNS. The V gene lost 6 bases and the J gene lost 2 bases, with 17 bases spanning the gap. The CDR3 spans 15 residues.

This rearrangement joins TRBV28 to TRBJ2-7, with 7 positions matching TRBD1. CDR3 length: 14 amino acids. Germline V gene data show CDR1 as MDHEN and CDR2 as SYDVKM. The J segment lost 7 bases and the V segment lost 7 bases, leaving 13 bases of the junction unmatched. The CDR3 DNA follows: TGTGCCAGCACCGCTCGACAGGGACCCTTGGAGCAGTACTTC. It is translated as CASTARQGPLEQYF.

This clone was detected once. CDR3 bases: TGTGCCAGCAGCCCCCGGGACAGGGTCATATATGAGCAGTTCTTC. Translation gives CASSPRDRVIYEQFF. This chain links TRBV7-9 with TRBJ2-1; 9 bases fit TRBD1. Per the germline V gene, CDR1 is SEHNR and CDR2 is FQNEAQ (reference sequence). The CDR3 is 15 residues long. Trimming at V came to 5 bases and at J to 8 bases, leaving 10 bases not matched to a gene.

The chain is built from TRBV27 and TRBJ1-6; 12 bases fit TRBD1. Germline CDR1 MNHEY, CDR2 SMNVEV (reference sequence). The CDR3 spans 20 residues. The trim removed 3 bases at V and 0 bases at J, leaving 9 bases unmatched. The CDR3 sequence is CASSFHGTGGDPSYNSPLHF. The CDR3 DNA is TGTGCCAGCAGTTTCCATGGGACAGGGGGCGACCCCTCCTATAATTCACCCCTCCACTTT.

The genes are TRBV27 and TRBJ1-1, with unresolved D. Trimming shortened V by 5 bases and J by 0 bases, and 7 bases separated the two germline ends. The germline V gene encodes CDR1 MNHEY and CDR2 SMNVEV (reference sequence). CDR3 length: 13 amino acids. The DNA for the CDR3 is TGTGCCAGCAGTCTCCAGGTGAACACTGAAGCTTTCTTT. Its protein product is CASSLQVNTEAFF.

CDR3 sequence: CASSPGQVHNSPLHF. The CDR3 nucleotides are TGTGCCAGCAGCCCTGGACAGGTCCATAATTCACCCCTCCACTTT. The chain employs TRBV11-1 and TRBJ1-6, with TRBD1 matching 7 bases. Germline values: CDR1 SGHAT, CDR2 FQDESV (reference sequence). With 5 bases clipped from V and 5 bases from J, the junction kept 6 bases outside the gene matches. CDR3 size: 15 residues.

The CDR3 spells CASSQRGRTDGYTF. The DNA for the CDR3 is TGTGCCAGCAGCCAAAGGGGCAGAACGGATGGCTACACCTTC. The V gene is TRBV3-1 (or the pseudogene TRBV3-2), the J gene TRBJ1-2; tentatively, D is TRBD1 (5 bases). Per the germline V gene, CDR1 is LGHDT and CDR2 is YNNKEL (reference sequence). This CDR3 spans 14 amino acids. Between the trimmed V and J ends, which lost 2 bases and 6 bases, there was a span of 13 bases.

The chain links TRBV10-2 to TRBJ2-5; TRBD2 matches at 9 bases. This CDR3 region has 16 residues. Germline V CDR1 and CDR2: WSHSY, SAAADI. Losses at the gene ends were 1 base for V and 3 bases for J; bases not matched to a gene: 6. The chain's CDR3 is CASSEWASGIKETQYF. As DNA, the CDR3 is TGCGCCAGCAGTGAGTGGGCTAGCGGGATCAAAGAGACCCAGTACTTC.

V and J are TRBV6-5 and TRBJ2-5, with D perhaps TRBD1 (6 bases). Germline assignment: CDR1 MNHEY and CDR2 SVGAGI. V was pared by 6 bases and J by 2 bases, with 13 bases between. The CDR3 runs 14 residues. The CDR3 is CASSVQGTQETQYF. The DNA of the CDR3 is TGTGCCAGCAGCGTCCAGGGGACGCAAGAGACCCAGTACTTC.

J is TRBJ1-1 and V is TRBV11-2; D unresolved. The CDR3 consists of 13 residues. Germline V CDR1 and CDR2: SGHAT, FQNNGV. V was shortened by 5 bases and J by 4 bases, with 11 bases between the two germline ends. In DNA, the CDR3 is TGTGCCAGCAGCCCCCCGTGGAGCACTGAAGCTTTCTTT. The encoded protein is CASSPPWSTEAFF.

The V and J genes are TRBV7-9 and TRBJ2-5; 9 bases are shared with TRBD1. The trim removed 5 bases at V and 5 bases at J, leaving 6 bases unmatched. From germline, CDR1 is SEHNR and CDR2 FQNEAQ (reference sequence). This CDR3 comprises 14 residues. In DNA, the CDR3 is TGTGCCAGCAGCCCATACAGGGGGCAGGAGACCCAGTACTTC. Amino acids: CASSPYRGQETQYF.

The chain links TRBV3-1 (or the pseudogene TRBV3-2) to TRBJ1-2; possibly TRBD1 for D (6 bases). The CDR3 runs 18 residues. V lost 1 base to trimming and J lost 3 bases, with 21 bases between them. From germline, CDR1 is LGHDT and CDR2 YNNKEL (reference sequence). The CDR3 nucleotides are TGTGCCAGCAGCCAAGCATGGGGGCGGGGGCTGGACTACTATGGCTACACCTTC. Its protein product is CASSQAWGRGLDYYGYTF.

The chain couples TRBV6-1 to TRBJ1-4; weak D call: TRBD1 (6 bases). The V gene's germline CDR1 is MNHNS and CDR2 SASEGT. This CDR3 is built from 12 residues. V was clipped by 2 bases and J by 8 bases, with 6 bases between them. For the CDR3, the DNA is TGTGCCAGCAGTGAAAGGGGGGAAAAACTGTTTTTT. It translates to CASSERGEKLFF.

The chain's CDR3 is CASSKADLGADTQYF. As DNA, the CDR3 is TGTGCCAGTAGTAAGGCAGACCTAGGGGCAGATACGCAGTATTTT. The chain recombines TRBV19 with TRBJ2-3; D possibly corresponds to TRBD1 (5 bases). Germline CDR1 reads LNHDA; CDR2 reads SQIVND (reference sequence). The CDR3 sequence is 15 residues long. Trimming left V 4 bases short and J 4 bases short, with 15 bases between.

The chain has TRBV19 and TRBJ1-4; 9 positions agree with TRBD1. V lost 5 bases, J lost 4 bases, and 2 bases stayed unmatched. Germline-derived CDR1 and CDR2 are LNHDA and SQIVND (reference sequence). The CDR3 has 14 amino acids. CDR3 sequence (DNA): TGTGCCAGTAGTCGGACAGGGGATAATGAAAAACTGTTTTTT. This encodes CASSRTGDNEKLFF.

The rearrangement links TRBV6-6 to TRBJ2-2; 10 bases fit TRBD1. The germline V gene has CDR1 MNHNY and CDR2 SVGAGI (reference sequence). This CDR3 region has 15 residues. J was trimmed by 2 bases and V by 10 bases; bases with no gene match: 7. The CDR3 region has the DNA TGTGCCACCCAAGGACAGGGGGTAAACACCGGGGAGCTGTTTTTT. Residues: CATQGQGVNTGELFF.

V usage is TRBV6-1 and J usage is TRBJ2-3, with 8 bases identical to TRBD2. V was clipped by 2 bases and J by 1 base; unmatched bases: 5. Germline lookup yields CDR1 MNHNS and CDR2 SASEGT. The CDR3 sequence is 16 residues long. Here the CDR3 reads CASSEYGGGGTDTQYF. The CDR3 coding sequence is TGTGCCAGCAGTGAATACGGGGGGGGTGGCACAGATACGCAGTATTTT.

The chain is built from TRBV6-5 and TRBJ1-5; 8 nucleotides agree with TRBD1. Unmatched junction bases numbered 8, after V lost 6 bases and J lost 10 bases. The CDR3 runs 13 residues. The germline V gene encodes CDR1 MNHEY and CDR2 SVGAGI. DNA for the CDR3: TGTGCCAGCAGCCAGAACAGGGGGGAACCCCAGCATTTT. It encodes CASSQNRGEPQHF.

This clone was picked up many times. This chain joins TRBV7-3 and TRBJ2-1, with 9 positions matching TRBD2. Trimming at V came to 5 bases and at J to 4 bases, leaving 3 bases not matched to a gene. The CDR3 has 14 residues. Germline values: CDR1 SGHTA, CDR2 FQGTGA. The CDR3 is CASSKGLAYNEQFF. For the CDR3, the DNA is TGTGCCAGCAGCAAAGGACTAGCGTACAATGAGCAGTTCTTC.

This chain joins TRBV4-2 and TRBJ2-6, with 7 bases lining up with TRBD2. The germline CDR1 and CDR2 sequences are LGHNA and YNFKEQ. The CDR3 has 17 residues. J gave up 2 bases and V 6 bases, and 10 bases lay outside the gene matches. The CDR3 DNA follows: TGTGCCAGCAGTTACGAGGGAGGGCTGACTGGGGCCAACGTCCTGACTTTC. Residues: CASSYEGGLTGANVLTF.

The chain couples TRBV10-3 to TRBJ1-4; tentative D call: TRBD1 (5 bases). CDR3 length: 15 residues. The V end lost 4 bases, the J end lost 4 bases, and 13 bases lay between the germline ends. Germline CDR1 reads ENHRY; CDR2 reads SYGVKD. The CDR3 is CAISGGPGLNEKLFF. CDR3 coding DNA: TGTGCCATCAGTGGAGGGCCGGGACTTAATGAAAAACTGTTTTTT.

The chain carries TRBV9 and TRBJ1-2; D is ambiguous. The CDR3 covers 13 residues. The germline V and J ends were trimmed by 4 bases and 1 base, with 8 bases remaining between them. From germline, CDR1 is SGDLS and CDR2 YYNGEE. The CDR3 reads CASSSRINYGYTF. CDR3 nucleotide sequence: TGTGCCAGCAGCTCCAGGATTAACTATGGCTACACCTTC.

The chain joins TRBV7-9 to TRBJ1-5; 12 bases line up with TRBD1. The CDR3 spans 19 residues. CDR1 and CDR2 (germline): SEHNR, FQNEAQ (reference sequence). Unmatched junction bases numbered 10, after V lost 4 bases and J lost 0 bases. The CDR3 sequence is CASSSGTGGSLYSNQPQHF. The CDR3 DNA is TGTGCCAGCAGCTCAGGGACAGGGGGCTCGCTCTATAGCAATCAGCCCCAGCATTTT.